This T cell receptor beta chain was captured by sequencing in a study of untreated major depressive disorder. TCRdb's copy holds only in-frame clones and misses some; the assay was immunoSEQ multiplex PCR. The data hold just over 20,000 clones, with more than 75% observed a single time. V was clipped by 0 bases and J by 5 bases; unmatched bases: 7. In germline, CDR1 is LGHNA, CDR2 YSLEER. This CDR3 has 17 amino acids. This receptor was identified in a woman under 40 in good health. The chain joins TRBV4-3 to TRBJ2-7, with TRBD2 matching 13 bases. Material: CD4+ T cells from PBMCs. CDR3 amino acids: CASSQELAGGPGNEQYF. The CDR3 nucleotides are TGCGCCAGCAGCCAAGAACTAGCGGGGGGGCCGGGGAACGAGCAGTACTTC.